This T cell receptor beta chain was retrieved from a study of shared T cell receptors in the human thymus. The protocol was immunoSEQ multiplex PCR, while the TCRdb copy is restricted to in-frame clones and leaves out a portion. Among some 700,000 clones listed, over 75% were seen once. V shed 10 bases and J shed 5 bases, with 24 bases lying between them. Germline CDR1 ENHRY, CDR2 SYGVKD. This CDR3 comprises 16 residues. The same data also contributed to another study, on human thymus T cells. This second study notes: Highly overlapping thymic repertoires among unrelated individuals were reported in related research.

The chain combines TRBV10-3 with TRBJ1-5, with a possible D match to TRBD1 (5 bases). The sample consisted of thymocytes. The receptor comes from a girl under three years old with a congenital heart defect. The CDR3 loop reads CATTPGGTLMDQPQHF. The CDR3 DNA reads as TGTGCCACCACGCCTGGGGGGACCCTTATGGATCAGCCCCAGCATTTT.